Shown below are 8 T cell receptor beta chains from a single sample sequenced in a study of cytomegalovirus exposure and HLA in healthy donors. Amplification used 60 Vbeta primers and 13 Jbeta primers. Profiled with immunoSEQ multiplex PCR; TCRdb holds only in-frame clones, not every one. Altogether under 200,000 clones are present, around 84% being singletons, with the ten largest covering approximately 2.9%. What was sequenced was PBMCs. The receptors originated from a woman aged 50 to 60 in good health and CMV-seropositive.

The gene calls are TRBV2 and TRBJ1-1, with 9 bases aligning to TRBD1. This CDR3 contains 15 residues. Looked up from germline, CDR1 is SNHLY and CDR2 is FYNNEI. V lost 6 bases, J lost 6 bases, and 11 bases stayed unmatched. The CDR3 DNA reads TGTGCCAGCAGAGCCGGGGACAGGGTGAAGTCTGAAGCTTTCTTT. It translates to CASRAGDRVKSEAFF.

This clone has just one count. The V gene is TRBV11-2, the J gene TRBJ2-2; D is perhaps TRBD1 (5 bases). Between the trimmed V and J ends, which lost 7 bases and 3 bases, there was a span of 18 bases. The CDR3 sequence is 16 residues long. The germline V gene has CDR1 SGHAT and CDR2 FQNNGV. In DNA, the CDR3 is TGTGCCAGCAAAATACAGGCGAATCTATACACCGGGGAGCTGTTTTTT. Its protein product is CASKIQANLYTGELFF.

The chain carries TRBV4-1 and TRBJ2-7, with TRBD1 identical over 10 bases. Trimming removed 1 base from V and 5 bases from J; junction bases left unmatched: 11. Germline CDR1 is MGHRA and CDR2 is YSYEKL. The CDR3 is made up of 17 amino acids. This chain's CDR3 is CASSQVPSTGGIDEQYF. The CDR3 nucleotides are TGCGCCAGCAGCCAAGTTCCCTCGACAGGGGGCATTGACGAGCAGTACTTC.

Notes on this clone: This sample includes further DNA sequences coding for the same CDR3. The rearrangement links TRBV28 to TRBJ1-1; D gene ambiguous. CDR3 length: 12 amino acids. Germline-derived CDR1 and CDR2 are MDHEN and SYDVKM. Trimming stripped 3 bases from V and 8 bases from J, with 10 bases between. DNA of the CDR3: TGTGCCAGCAGTTTCGGACTTATAGAAGCTTTCTTT. Protein: CASSFGLIEAFF.

The CDR3, as DNA: TGTGCCAGCACCAACCGGGACAGCTCCTACAATGAGCAGTTCTTC. Translating gives CASTNRDSSYNEQFF. V gene TRBV5-6 combines with J gene TRBJ2-1; 7 bases are shared with TRBD1. Germline values: CDR1 SGHDT, CDR2 YYEEEE. V dropped 6 bases and J dropped 0; count of bases not matched to a gene: 6. The CDR3 is made up of 15 amino acids. The variable domain in full, completed from reference TRBV5-6 and TRBJ2-1, reads DAGVTQSPTHLIKTRGQQVTLRCSPKSGHDTVSWYQQALGQGPQFIFQYYEEEERQRGNFPDRFSGHQFPNYSSELNVNALLLGDSALYLCASTNRDSSYNEQFFGPGTRLTVL.

The chain couples TRBV6-5 to TRBJ1-2; D is unresolved. V was cut by 7 bases and J by 1 base, with 10 bases left in between. The CDR3 has 13 amino acids. Germline-derived CDR1 and CDR2 are MNHEY and SVGAGI. In DNA form, the CDR3 reads TGTGCCAGCACCAACCCGAGTAACTATGGCTACACCTTC. It translates to CASTNPSNYGYTF.

The chain uses TRBV7-2 and TRBJ1-6; maybe TRBD1 (5 bases). Germline CDR1 is SGHTA and CDR2 is FQGNSA. V was cut by 1 base and J by 7 bases, with 11 bases left in between. The CDR3 totals 15 residues. The DNA for the CDR3 is TGTGCCAGCAGCTTAGAGTCAGGGCCCAATTCACCCCTCCACTTT. Translated: CASSLESGPNSPLHF.

The CDR3 nucleotides read TGTGCCACCAGCAGAGACATTCGGAAACTGTTTTTT. It is translated as CATSRDIRKLFF. The V and J genes are TRBV15 and TRBJ1-4; no firm D call. Trimming cost V 0 bases and J 11 bases, with 7 bases left between them. CDR3 size: 12 residues. The germline V gene has CDR1 LNHNV and CDR2 YYDKDF (reference sequence).